The following is a TCR beta chain sequence with its context. Germline CDR1 SEHNR, CDR2 FQNEAQ (reference sequence). This CDR3 has 15 amino acids. Trimming took 1 base from V and 0 from J, leaving 6 bases between them. These data originate in a study of PD-L1 blockade in urothelial cancer. Looking at the study overall: Patients had been given 0 to 3 earlier chemotherapy regimens. At 6 weeks and at 3 weeks (second dose) after treatment start, blood was analyzed.

Here immunoSEQ multiplex PCR was the method, and the copy in TCRdb shows in-frame clones only, minus some. The data contain some 89,000 clones, about 84% of them singletons. Indicated time point: pretreatment peripheral blood. Urothelial carcinoma affected the patients, and it was locally advanced or metastatic. The TCR sequence derives from a man aged 55 to 70 with urothelial cancer. This chain links TRBV7-9 with TRBJ1-4; maybe TRBD1 (6 bases). Sequenced material: PBMCs, taken around atezolizumab (anti-PD-L1) treatment. CDR3 amino acids: CASSLGQATNEKLFF. The DNA for the CDR3 is TGTGCCAGCAGCTTAGGACAGGCAACTAATGAAAAACTGTTTTTT.